Each of the 2 T cell receptor beta chains below was sequenced from the same sample in a study of blood T cell repertoires in COVID-19. The data were produced by immunoSEQ multiplex PCR, yet TCRdb's version contains in-frame clones alone and is incomplete. The repertoire includes fewer than 450,000 clones, 85% to 90% of them detected once, and more than 5.5% sits in the top ten. Specimen: peripheral blood. These receptors were taken from a woman aged 70-85 years with COVID-19, enrolled during active disease.

The chain couples TRBV12-5 to TRBJ2-2; D gene ambiguous. Germline V gene lookup returns CDR1 LGHNT and CDR2 FRNRAP. The CDR3 extends over 11 amino acids. V was pared by 5 bases and J by 8 bases, with 6 bases between. The CDR3 region is CASGLRGELFF. In nucleotides, the CDR3 is TGTGCTAGTGGTCTCCGGGGGGAGCTGTTTTTT.

The genes are TRBV19 and TRBJ2-1; possible D gene TRBD1, 5 bases. The CDR3 sequence is 11 residues long. Germline CDR1 LNHDA, CDR2 SQIVND (reference sequence). Between the trimmed V and J ends, which lost 4 bases and 7 bases, there was a span of 5 bases. CDR3 sequence reads: CASSNRNEQFF. The CDR3 region has the DNA TGTGCCAGTAGTAACAGGAATGAGCAGTTCTTC.